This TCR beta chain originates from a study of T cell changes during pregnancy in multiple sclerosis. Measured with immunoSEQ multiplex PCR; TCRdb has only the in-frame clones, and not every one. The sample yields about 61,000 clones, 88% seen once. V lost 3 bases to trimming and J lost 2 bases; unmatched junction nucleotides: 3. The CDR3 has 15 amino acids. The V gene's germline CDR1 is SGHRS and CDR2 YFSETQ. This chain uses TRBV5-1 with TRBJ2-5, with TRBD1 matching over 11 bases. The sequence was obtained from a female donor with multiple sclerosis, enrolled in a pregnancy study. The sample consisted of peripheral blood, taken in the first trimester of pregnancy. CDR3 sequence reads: CASSWGDRGQETQYF. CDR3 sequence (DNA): TGCGCCAGCAGCTGGGGGGACAGGGGGCAAGAGACCCAGTACTTC.